These 28 T cell receptor beta chains came from one sample sequenced in a study of shared clonotypes between healthy human individuals. The method was immunoSEQ multiplex PCR; TCRdb's version includes in-frame clones alone and lacks a portion of them. The data contain hundreds of thousands of clones, around 80% of them singletons. Sequenced sample: PBMCs. Every receptor here comes from a woman between 35 and 50 years old in good health. Some clones in this sample may be carry-over from other donors' samples.

This clone was observed many times. The same CDR3 arises from other DNA sequences in this sample as well. The V call is TRBV19, the J call TRBJ2-2; D might be TRBD2 (6 bases). Germline loops: CDR1 LNHDA, CDR2 SQIVND (reference sequence). V was clipped by 3 bases and J by 6 bases, with 11 bases between them. The CDR3 totals 14 residues. Written as DNA, the CDR3 is TGTGCCAGTAGTATTTCCAGGAGGGCCGGGGAGCTGTTTTTT. Translating it yields CASSISRRAGELFF.

V usage is TRBV28 and J usage is TRBJ2-7; weak D call: TRBD2 (5 bases). Germline assignment: CDR1 MDHEN and CDR2 SYDVKM. The CDR3 is 15 amino acids. Trimming left V 7 bases short and J 3 bases short, with 19 bases between. CDR3: CASKLRAILDYEQYF. The CDR3 DNA follows: TGTGCCAGCAAATTGCGGGCCATATTAGACTACGAGCAGTACTTC.

V is TRBV7-3 and J is TRBJ2-7; tentatively, D is TRBD2 (6 bases). Between the trimmed V and J ends, which lost 5 bases and 5 bases, there was a span of 19 bases. The germline gives CDR1 SGHTA, CDR2 FQGTGA. This CDR3 contains 15 residues. The CDR3 loop is CASSQGAGQIDEQYF. CDR3 coding DNA: TGTGCCAGCAGCCAAGGGGCGGGGCAAATCGACGAGCAGTACTTC.

V usage is TRBV14 and J usage is TRBJ2-2, with 7 bases aligning to TRBD1. CDR1 is SGHDN and CDR2 is FVKESK in the germline V gene. V was clipped by 4 bases and J by 5 bases; unmatched bases: 10. There are 16 residues in the CDR3. The CDR3 protein is CASSPRDRAGTGELFF. The CDR3 bases are TGTGCCAGCAGCCCCCGAGACAGGGCCGGAACCGGGGAGCTGTTTTTT.

The rearrangement uses TRBV7-9 and TRBJ2-6, with 7 bases lining up with TRBD2. Germline V gives CDR1 SEHNR, CDR2 FQNEAQ (reference sequence). This CDR3 comprises 16 residues. V lost 2 bases to trimming and J lost 1 base; unmatched junction nucleotides: 2. The CDR3 sequence: CASSLISGSGANVLTF. The CDR3 DNA is TGTGCCAGCAGCTTAATTAGCGGGTCTGGGGCCAACGTCCTGACTTTC.

The chain employs TRBV5-1 and TRBJ2-1; 8 nucleotides agree with TRBD2. Trimming took 4 bases from V and 8 from J; bases not matched to a gene: 11. The germline gives CDR1 SGHRS, CDR2 YFSETQ. The CDR3 has 15 residues. This CDR3 reads CASSPKAGVSDEQFF. The CDR3 DNA is TGCGCCAGCAGCCCCAAAGCGGGAGTCTCGGATGAGCAGTTCTTC.

V and J are TRBV10-2 and TRBJ1-1, with 8 bases lining up with TRBD1. V was clipped by 6 bases and J by 7 bases; unmatched bases: 4. In germline, CDR1 is WSHSY, CDR2 SAAADI. This CDR3 contains 12 residues. The CDR3 nucleotides are TGCGCCAGCAGACCAGGACAGGGTGAAGCTTTCTTT. This gives the protein CASRPGQGEAFF.

This chain joins TRBV28 and TRBJ1-2, with a possible D match to TRBD1 (5 bases). V lost 0 bases, J lost 4 bases, and 15 bases lay in between. The germline V gene encodes CDR1 MDHEN and CDR2 SYDVKM. The CDR3 length is 16 residues. CDR3 protein: CASSLWGRAAGYGYTF. In DNA, the CDR3 is TGTGCCAGCAGTTTATGGGGCAGGGCCGCGGGCTATGGCTACACCTTC.

Only a few counts were recorded for this clone. The rearrangement uses TRBV15 and TRBJ1-5; D call uncertain. The CDR3 runs to 17 residues. Germline V gives CDR1 LNHNV, CDR2 YYDKDF (reference sequence). The V gene lost 1 base and the J gene lost 0 bases, with 13 bases spanning the gap. The CDR3 nucleotides are TGTGCCACCAGCAGAGTCCCATTGAGGGCTAGCAATCAGCCCCAGCATTTT. Its protein product is CATSRVPLRASNQPQHF.

The chain has TRBV19 and TRBJ2-2; tentatively, D is TRBD1 (5 bases). This CDR3 region has 14 residues. Germline V gene sequence: CDR1 LNHDA, CDR2 SQIVND (reference sequence). V dropped 7 bases and J dropped 3 bases, with 12 bases sitting between them. The CDR3 DNA reads TGTGCCAGTAAGCGACAGAGTTACACCGGGGAGCTGTTTTTT. Protein: CASKRQSYTGELFF.

CDR3 sequence reads: CSAGLTDTQYF. As DNA, the CDR3 is TGCAGTGCCGGGCTCACAGATACGCAGTATTTT. The chain combines TRBV20-1 with TRBJ2-3; D remains ambiguous. CDR1 is DFQATT, CDR2 SNEGSKA, per germline (reference sequence). Trimming took off 6 bases at V and 2 bases at J, with 6 bases between the two ends. CDR3 length equals 11 residues.

This chain joins TRBV5-6 and TRBJ1-2; no clear D gene. The V gene lost 2 bases and the J gene lost 7 bases, with 6 bases spanning the gap. Germline CDR1 is SGHDT and CDR2 is YYEEEE. The CDR3 extends over 11 amino acids. For the CDR3, the DNA is TGTGCCAGCAGCTTTGGTAGTGGCTACACCTTC. Its protein product is CASSFGSGYTF.

This clone has just a few counts. The rearrangement links TRBV11-3 to TRBJ2-3, with D uncertain. CDR3 size: 14 residues. Trimming cost V 0 bases and J 2 bases, with 6 bases left between them. CDR1 and CDR2 (germline): SGHNT, YENEEA. The CDR3 DNA is TGTGCCAGCAGCTTAGAACTCAACACAGATACGCAGTATTTT. Its protein is CASSLELNTDTQYF.

The table lists this clone with a count of one. The chain uses TRBV9 and TRBJ2-5, with a possible D match to TRBD2 (7 bases). V was cut by 2 bases and J by 2 bases, with 10 bases left in between. Germline lookup yields CDR1 SGDLS and CDR2 YYNGEE. This CDR3 has 14 residues. CDR3 DNA: TGTGCCAGCAGCGTGAGCGGGACACAAGAGACCCAGTACTTC. Amino acid sequence: CASSVSGTQETQYF.

In this sample, this clone turned up a few times. J is TRBJ2-5 and V is TRBV4-1; 11 nucleotides align to TRBD2. With 1 base clipped from V and 11 bases from J, the junction kept 12 bases outside the gene matches. Germline V lookup: CDR1 MGHRA, CDR2 YSYEKL. The CDR3 has 16 amino acids. DNA for the CDR3: TGCGCCAGCAGCCAAGGCAGACTAGCGGGATCGGATGAGCAGTACTTC. It codes for CASSQGRLAGSDEQYF.

This clone was observed a handful of times. CDR3 loop: CASSAGVDRGRTEAFF. The CDR3 DNA follows: TGCGCCAGCAGCGCGGGGGTAGACAGGGGAAGAACTGAAGCTTTCTTT. The chain has TRBV5-1 and TRBJ1-1, with TRBD1 matching 8 bases. V was clipped by 4 bases and J by 5 bases; unmatched bases: 13. CDR1 is SGHRS and CDR2 is YFSETQ in the germline V gene. The CDR3 sequence is 16 residues long.

On this clone: A read error is the likely source, as a far larger clone sits one nucleotide away. V gene TRBV4-2 combines with J gene TRBJ2-2; 8 positions agree with TRBD2. Germline CDR1 is LGHNA and CDR2 is YNFKEQ. The CDR3 covers 18 residues. CDR3 bases: TGTGCCAGCAACCAATTCCTCTCAGCGGGAGCCTCTACCGGGGAGCTGTTTTTT. It encodes CASNQFLSAGASTGELFF.

V usage is TRBV19 and J usage is TRBJ2-7; 7 nucleotides line up with TRBD1. Trimming at V came to 4 bases and at J to 2 bases, leaving 5 bases not matched to a gene. CDR3 length: 14 amino acids. CDR1 and CDR2 from the germline V gene are LNHDA and SQIVND (reference sequence). The CDR3: CASSSGQAPYEQYF. The CDR3 DNA is TGTGCCAGTAGTAGCGGACAGGCGCCCTACGAGCAGTACTTC. Based on the CDR3 plus reference TRBV19 and TRBJ2-7, the full variable domain is DGGITQSPKYLFRKEGQNVTLSCEQNLNHDAMYWYRQDPGQGLRLIYYSQIVNDFQKGDIAEGYSVSREKKESFPLTVTSAQKNPTAFYLCASSSGQAPYEQYFGPGTRLTVT.

The chain joins TRBV9 to TRBJ2-5; maybe TRBD2 (5 bases). The CDR3 runs 15 residues. Germline V CDR1 and CDR2: SGDLS, YYNGEE. The V gene lost 1 base and the J gene lost 0 bases, with 10 bases spanning the gap. CDR3 DNA: TGTGCCAGCAGCGTATCAGCGGTGTACCAAGAGACCCAGTACTTC. Amino acid sequence: CASSVSAVYQETQYF.

As regards this clone: A far larger clone is a single base away, which makes a read error likely. Within the sample, other DNA sequences also encode this same CDR3. The rearrangement joins TRBV30 to TRBJ1-2; maybe TRBD1 (5 bases). The germline V gene has CDR1 GTSNPN and CDR2 SVGIG (reference sequence). The CDR3 length is 13 residues. CDR3 bases: TGTGCCTGGTCCACCGGGGCGCGGAATGGCTACACTTTC. Translating it yields CAWSTGARNGYTF.

The J gene is TRBJ1-1, the V gene TRBV18; no definite D call. Looked up from germline, CDR1 is KGHSH and CDR2 is LQKENI. V lost 0 bases and J 5 bases, leaving 10 bases between the germline ends. The CDR3 loop spans 14 amino acids. The CDR3 loop reads CASSPPPRGTEAFF. CDR3 in DNA: TGTGCCAGCTCACCACCCCCTCGGGGAACTGAAGCTTTCTTT.

The chain combines TRBV4-1 with TRBJ1-1, with no clear D. Trimming stripped 6 bases from V and 5 bases from J, with 19 bases between. This CDR3 has 15 residues. Germline loops: CDR1 MGHRA, CDR2 YSYEKL. The CDR3 reads CASSPNRGLGTEAFF. CDR3 DNA sequence: TGCGCCAGCAGTCCCAACCGCGGGCTTGGGACTGAAGCTTTCTTT.

This chain links TRBV11-3 with TRBJ2-4; no definite D call. The CDR3 runs to 14 residues. Looked up from germline, CDR1 is SGHNT and CDR2 is YENEEA. V shed 4 bases and J shed 5 bases, with 12 bases lying between them. This CDR3 reads CASSSFGCENIQYF. Here the CDR3 DNA reads TGTGCCAGCAGCTCTTTCGGTTGCGAAAACATTCAGTACTTC.

This chain uses TRBV5-1 with TRBJ2-5, with a possible D match to TRBD2 (5 bases). The J call may not be correct, given that the DNA end is closer to TRBJ2-7. CDR3 length: 13 amino acids. The germline CDR1 and CDR2 sequences are SGHRS and YFSETQ. The chain's CDR3 is CASRMIGENEQYF. The CDR3 bases are TGCGCCAGCAGGATGATTGGGGAGAACGAGCAGTACTTC.

This clone was detected a few times. V is TRBV27 and J is TRBJ1-2, with a possible D match to TRBD1 (5 bases). Trimming shortened V by 5 bases and J by 4 bases, and 17 bases separated the two germline ends. This CDR3 comprises 15 residues. Germline lookup yields CDR1 MNHEY and CDR2 SMNVEV (reference sequence). The CDR3 loop reads CASSPELGPSYGYTF. As DNA, the CDR3 is TGTGCCAGCAGTCCAGAGCTGGGGCCAAGCTATGGCTACACCTTC.

The sample holds one count of this clone. The rearrangement links TRBV7-2 to TRBJ2-1, with 8 positions matching TRBD2. Germline-derived CDR1 and CDR2 are SGHTA and FQGNSA. The CDR3 length is 16 residues. V was clipped by 2 bases and J by 8 bases; unmatched bases: 11. The CDR3 region has the DNA TGTGCCAGCAGCTTAAAGCCTAGCGGGTTTGGCGATGAGCAGTTCTTC. Translation: CASSLKPSGFGDEQFF.

The V gene is TRBV11-2, the J gene TRBJ2-7, with 9 nucleotides matching TRBD2. This CDR3 is built from 14 residues. CDR1 and CDR2 from the germline V gene are SGHAT and FQNNGV. Losses at the gene ends were 1 base for V and 6 bases for J; bases not matched to a gene: 4. This chain's CDR3 is CASSLGAGGPEQYF. The DNA for the CDR3 is TGTGCCAGCAGCTTAGGGGCGGGAGGGCCCGAGCAGTACTTC.

The CDR3: CASRPTVYYEQYF. CDR3 sequence (DNA): TGTGCCAGCAGGCCGACCGTCTACTACGAGCAGTACTTC. The gene calls are TRBV6-1 and TRBJ2-7; D unresolved. The CDR3 totals 13 residues. Between the trimmed V and J ends, which lost 6 bases and 3 bases, there was a span of 12 bases. Germline values: CDR1 MNHNS, CDR2 SASEGT.